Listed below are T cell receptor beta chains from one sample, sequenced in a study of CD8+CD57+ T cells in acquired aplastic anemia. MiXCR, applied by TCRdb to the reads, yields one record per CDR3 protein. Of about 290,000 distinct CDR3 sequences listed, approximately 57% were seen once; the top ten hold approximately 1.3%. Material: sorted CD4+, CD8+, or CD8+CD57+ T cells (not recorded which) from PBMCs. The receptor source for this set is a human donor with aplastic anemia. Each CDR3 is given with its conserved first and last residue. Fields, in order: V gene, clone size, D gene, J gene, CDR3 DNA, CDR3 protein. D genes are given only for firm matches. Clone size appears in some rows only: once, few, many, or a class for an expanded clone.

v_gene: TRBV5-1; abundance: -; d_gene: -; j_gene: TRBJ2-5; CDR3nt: TGCGCCAGCAGCTTAAACGGGCAAGAGACCCAGTACTTC; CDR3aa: CASSLNGQETQYF
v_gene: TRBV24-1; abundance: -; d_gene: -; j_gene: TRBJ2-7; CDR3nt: TGTGCCACCAGTGCTAGGTCCGGGACGTCGAGCTCCTACGAGCAGTACTTC; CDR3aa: CATSARSGTSSSYEQYF
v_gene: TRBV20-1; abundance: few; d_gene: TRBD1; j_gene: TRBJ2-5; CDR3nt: TGCAGTGCTAGGACAGGGGAAAACCAAGAGACCCAGTACTTC; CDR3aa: CSARTGENQETQYF
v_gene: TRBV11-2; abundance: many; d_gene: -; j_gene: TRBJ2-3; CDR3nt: TGTGCCAGCAGCCCCCGGAAGGGCTCGCGAGAGTATACAGATACGCAGTATTTT; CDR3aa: CASSPRKGSREYTDTQYF
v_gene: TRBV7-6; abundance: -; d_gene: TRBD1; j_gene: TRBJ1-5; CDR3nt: TGTGCCAGCAGCCGCCTGACAGGGTTGGGGCAGCCCCAGCATTTC; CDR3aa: CASSRLTGLGQPQHF
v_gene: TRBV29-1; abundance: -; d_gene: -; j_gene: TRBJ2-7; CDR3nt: TGCAGCGTTGAAGTAGGGTCGGGGAACTACGAGCAGTACTTC; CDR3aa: CSVEVGSGNYEQYF
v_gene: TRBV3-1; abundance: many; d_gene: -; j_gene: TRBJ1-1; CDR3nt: TGTGCCAGCAGCCAAGATAATTTGAACACTGAAGCTTTCTTT; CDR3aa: CASSQDNLNTEAFF
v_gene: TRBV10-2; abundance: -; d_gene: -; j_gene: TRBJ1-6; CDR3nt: TGCGCCAGCAGGTTGTCTGAGGGTAATTCACCCCTCCACTTT; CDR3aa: CASRLSEGNSPLHF
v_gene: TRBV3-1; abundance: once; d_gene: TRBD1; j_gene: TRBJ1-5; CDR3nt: TGTGCCAGCAGCCCGCCCAACAGGGGGTCGAGACAGCCCCAGCATTTT; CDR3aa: CASSPPNRGSRQPQHF
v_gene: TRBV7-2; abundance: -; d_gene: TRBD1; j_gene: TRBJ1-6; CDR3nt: TGTGCCAGCAAAAGAGACAGGGGAGATTCACCCCTCCACTTT; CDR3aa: CASKRDRGDSPLHF
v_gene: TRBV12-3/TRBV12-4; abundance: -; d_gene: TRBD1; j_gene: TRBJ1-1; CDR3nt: TGTGCCAGCAGTTTAGGGGACAGTGGATCTGAAGCTTTCTTT; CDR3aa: CASSLGDSGSEAFF
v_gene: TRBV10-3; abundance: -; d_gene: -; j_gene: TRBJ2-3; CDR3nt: TGTGCCATCAGTCCCGGAGGGACAGCTTCATCTACTAATACGCAGTATTTT; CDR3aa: CAISPGGTASSTNTQYF
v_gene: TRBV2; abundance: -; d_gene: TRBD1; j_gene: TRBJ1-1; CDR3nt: TGTGCCAGCCACCCAGACAGGGGCACTGAAGCTTTCTTT; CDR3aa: CASHPDRGTEAFF
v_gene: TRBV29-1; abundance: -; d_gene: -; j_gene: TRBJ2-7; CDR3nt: TGCAGCGTCGGGCAGGGGACCCACGAGCAGTACTTC; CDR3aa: CSVGQGTHEQYF
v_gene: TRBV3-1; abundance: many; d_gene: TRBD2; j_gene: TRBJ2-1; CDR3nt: TGTGCCAGCAGCCAAGACCGTAGCGGGGGTAGCTACAATGAGCAGTTCTTC; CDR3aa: CASSQDRSGGSYNEQFF
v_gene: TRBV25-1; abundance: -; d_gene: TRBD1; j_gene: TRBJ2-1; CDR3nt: TGTGCCAGCAGAGGACAGGGGCGAAATGAGCAGTTCTTC; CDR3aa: CASRGQGRNEQFF
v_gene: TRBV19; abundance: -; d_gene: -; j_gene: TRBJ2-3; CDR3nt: TGTGCCAGTAAGTCCTCGGGACCAGATACGCAGTATTTT; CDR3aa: CASKSSGPDTQYF
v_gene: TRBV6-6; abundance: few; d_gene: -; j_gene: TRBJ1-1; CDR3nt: TGTGCCAGCAGTCTAGGGGTCACTGAAGCTTTCTTT; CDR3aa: CASSLGVTEAFF
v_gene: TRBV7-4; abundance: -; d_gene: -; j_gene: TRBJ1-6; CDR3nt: TGTGCCAGCAGCCGGCAGCCAAATTCACCCCTCCACTTT; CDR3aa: CASSRQPNSPLHF
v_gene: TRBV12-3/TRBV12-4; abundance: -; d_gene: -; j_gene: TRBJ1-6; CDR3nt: TGTGCCAGCAGTTCGGCCTCTTCACCCCTCCACTTT; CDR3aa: CASSSASSPLHF
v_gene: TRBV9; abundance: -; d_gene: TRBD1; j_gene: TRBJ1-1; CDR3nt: TGTGCCAGCAGCGCCTTCGAACAGGGGGCATACACTGAAGCTTTCTTT; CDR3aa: CASSAFEQGAYTEAFF
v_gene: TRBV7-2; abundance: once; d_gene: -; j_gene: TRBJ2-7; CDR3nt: TGTGCCAGCAGCTTAAAAGACAGTTTCCAGCAGTACTTC; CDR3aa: CASSLKDSFQQYF
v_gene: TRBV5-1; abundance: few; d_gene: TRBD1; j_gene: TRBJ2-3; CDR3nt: TGCGCCAGCAGCGTTGCGGGACAGGCTCCAGATACGCAGTATTTT; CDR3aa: CASSVAGQAPDTQYF
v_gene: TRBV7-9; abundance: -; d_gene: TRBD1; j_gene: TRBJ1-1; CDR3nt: TGTGCCAGCAGCTTTCTTACAGGGGGCAACACTGAAGCTTTCTTT; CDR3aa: CASSFLTGGNTEAFF
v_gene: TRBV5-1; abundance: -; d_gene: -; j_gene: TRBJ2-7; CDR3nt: TGCGCCAGCAGCGTCGGACCCAGCTCCAACGAGCAGTACTTC; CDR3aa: CASSVGPSSNEQYF
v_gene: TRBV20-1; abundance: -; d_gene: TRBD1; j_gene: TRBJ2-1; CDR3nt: TGCAGTGCTAGGAAACAGGGGGCTTACAATGAGCAGTTCTTC; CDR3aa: CSARKQGAYNEQFF
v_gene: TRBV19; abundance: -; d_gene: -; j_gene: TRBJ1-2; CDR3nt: TGTGCCAGTACTGGCAGTTCAACTTATGGCTACACCTTC; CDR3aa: CASTGSSTYGYTF
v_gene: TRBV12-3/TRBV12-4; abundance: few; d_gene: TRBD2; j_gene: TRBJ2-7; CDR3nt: TGTGCCAGCAGTGGACTAGCGGGGGTACTCTACGAGCAGTACTTC; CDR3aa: CASSGLAGVLYEQYF
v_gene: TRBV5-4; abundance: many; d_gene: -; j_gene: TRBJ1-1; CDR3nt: TGTGCCAGCAGCCCCCCGGGAAGGAACACTGAAGCTTTCTTT; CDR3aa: CASSPPGRNTEAFF
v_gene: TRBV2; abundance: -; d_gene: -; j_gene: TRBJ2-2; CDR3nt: TGTGCCAGCAGTGTACAGGGTGGGGACACCGGGGAGCTGTTTTTT; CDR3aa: CASSVQGGDTGELFF
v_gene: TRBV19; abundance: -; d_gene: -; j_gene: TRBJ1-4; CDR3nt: TGTGCCAGTAGTACGGGCAGGATGGGTAATGAAAAACTGTTTTTT; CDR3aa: CASSTGRMGNEKLFF
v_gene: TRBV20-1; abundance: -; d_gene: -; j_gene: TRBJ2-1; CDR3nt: TGCAGTGCTATAGGGACACTGGGTCCCCCGTTCTTC; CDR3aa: CSAIGTLGPPFF
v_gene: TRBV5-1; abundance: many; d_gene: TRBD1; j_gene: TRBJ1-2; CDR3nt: TGCGCCAGCAGCTTAACCGGGACAGGGGTACTTGGCTACACCTTC; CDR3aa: CASSLTGTGVLGYTF
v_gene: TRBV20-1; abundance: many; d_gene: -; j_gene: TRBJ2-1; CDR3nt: TGCGGTCCCGTCGGGGGTAATGAGCAGTTCTTC; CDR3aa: CGPVGGNEQFF
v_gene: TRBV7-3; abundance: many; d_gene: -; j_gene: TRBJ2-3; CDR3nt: TGTGCCAGCAGCCCAACAGGATCCCGCACAGATACGCAGTATTTT; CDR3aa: CASSPTGSRTDTQYF
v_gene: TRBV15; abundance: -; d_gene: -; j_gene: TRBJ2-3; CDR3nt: TGTGCCACCAGCCTCGGTAGAGATACGCAGTATTTT; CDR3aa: CATSLGRDTQYF
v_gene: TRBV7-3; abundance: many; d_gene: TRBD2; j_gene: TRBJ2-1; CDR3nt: TGTGCCAGCAGCTCTCTAGCGGGGGGGATCTCCAATGAGCAGTTCTTC; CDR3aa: CASSSLAGGISNEQFF
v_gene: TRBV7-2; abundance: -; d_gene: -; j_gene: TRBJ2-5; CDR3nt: TGTGCCAGCAGGGGGCCGGCCCAAGAGACCCAGTACTTC; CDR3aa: CASRGPAQETQYF
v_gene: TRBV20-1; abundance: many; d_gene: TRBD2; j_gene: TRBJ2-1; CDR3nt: TGCAGTGCTAGAGATGGAGGCGGGGGCTACAATGAGCAGTTCTTC; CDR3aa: CSARDGGGGYNEQFF
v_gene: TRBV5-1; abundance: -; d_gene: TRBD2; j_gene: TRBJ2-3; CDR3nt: TGCGTCAGCAGCTTGGAAAGACTAGCGGGAGTGGATACGCAGTATTTT; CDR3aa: CVSSLERLAGVDTQYF
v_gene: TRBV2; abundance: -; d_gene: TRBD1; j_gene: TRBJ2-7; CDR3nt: TGTGCTAGGCCGGGACAGAGCTCCTACGAGCAGTACTTC; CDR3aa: CARPGQSSYEQYF
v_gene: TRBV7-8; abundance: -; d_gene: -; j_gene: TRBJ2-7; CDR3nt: TGTGCCGGCAGCAACCGCAGGAGCTTCTACGAGCAGTACTTC; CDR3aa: CAGSNRRSFYEQYF
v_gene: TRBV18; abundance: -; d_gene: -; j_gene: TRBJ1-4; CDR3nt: TGTGCCACCCGAAGACAGATTAATGAAAAACTGTTTTTT; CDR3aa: CATRRQINEKLFF
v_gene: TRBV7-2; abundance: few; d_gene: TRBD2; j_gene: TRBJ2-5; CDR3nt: TGTGCCAGCAGCCTAGGGACTAGCGGGGGGGGGGAGACCCAGTACTTC; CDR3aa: CASSLGTSGGGETQYF
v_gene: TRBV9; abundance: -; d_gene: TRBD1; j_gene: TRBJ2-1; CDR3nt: TGTGCCAGCAGCCCAGACAGGGGCGGCTACAATGAGCAGTTCTTC; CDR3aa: CASSPDRGGYNEQFF
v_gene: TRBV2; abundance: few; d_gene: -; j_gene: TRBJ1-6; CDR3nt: TGTGCCAGCAAGATACAACAGGGACCGTTACCCCTCCACTTT; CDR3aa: CASKIQQGPLPLHF
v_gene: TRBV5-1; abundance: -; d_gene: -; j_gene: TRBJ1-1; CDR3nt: TGCGCCAGCACCGCGGGAGGGACTAACACTGAAGCTTTCTTT; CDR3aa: CASTAGGTNTEAFF
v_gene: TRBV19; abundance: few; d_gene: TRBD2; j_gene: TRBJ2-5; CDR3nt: TGTGCCAGTAGTATCGTAGCGGGAGTTCGAGAGACCCAGTACTTC; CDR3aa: CASSIVAGVRETQYF